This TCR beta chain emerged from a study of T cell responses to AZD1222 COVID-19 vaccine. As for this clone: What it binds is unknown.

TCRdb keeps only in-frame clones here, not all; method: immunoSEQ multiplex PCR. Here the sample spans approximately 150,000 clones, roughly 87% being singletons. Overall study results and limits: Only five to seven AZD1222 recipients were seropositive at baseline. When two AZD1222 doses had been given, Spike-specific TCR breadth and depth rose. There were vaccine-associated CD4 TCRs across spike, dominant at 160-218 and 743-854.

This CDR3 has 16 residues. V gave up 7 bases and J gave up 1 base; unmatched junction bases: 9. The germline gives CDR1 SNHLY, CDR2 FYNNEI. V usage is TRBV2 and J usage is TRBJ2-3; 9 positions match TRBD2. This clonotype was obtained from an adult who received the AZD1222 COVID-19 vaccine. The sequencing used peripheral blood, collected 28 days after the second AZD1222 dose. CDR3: CASTFLAGDRTDTQYF. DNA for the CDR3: TGTGCCAGCACCTTCTTAGCGGGAGACCGCACAGATACGCAGTATTTT.